This paragraph reports one T cell receptor beta chain. What it binds is unknown. Generated by immunoSEQ multiplex PCR, the TCRdb table keeps only in-frame clones and is missing some. The sample holds approximately 100,000 clones; around nine tenths are singletons and the top ten take less than 2%. This sample was taken from a study of T cell repertoires and HLA-DP antigens. This clonotype was sampled from a man aged 45 to 65 in good health and CMV-seronegative. The sample taken for sequencing was CD4+ T cells from PBMCs.

The CDR3 loop reads CASSGGQTTEAFF. CDR3 nucleotides: TGTGCCAGCAGCGGAGGACAGACCACTGAAGCTTTCTTT. The chain recombines TRBV5-4 with TRBJ1-1, with a weak D call TRBD1 (6 bases). Germline assignment: CDR1 SGHNT and CDR2 YYREEE (reference sequence). Trimming took 4 bases from V and 4 from J, leaving 11 bases between them. The CDR3 loop spans 13 amino acids.